This TCR beta chain is drawn from a study of shared clonotypes between healthy human individuals. With 5 bases clipped from V and 5 bases from J, the junction kept 6 bases outside the gene matches. Germline V gene sequence: CDR1 PRHDT, CDR2 FYEKMQ (reference sequence). This CDR3 contains 14 residues. Naive-designated CD8 cells lacked CD45RO, were positively enriched for CCR7, and omitted terminally differentiated effector memory CD45RA+ cells. Sequencing was performed with immunoSEQ multiplex PCR; in TCRdb, only in-frame clones are kept and a portion is missing. Of 2 million to 2.5 million clones listed, 85% to 95% were seen once; the top ten hold under 2%.

This clonotype originated in a man between 18 and 35 years old in good health. Some clones in this sample may be carry-over from other donors' samples. Sequencing used naive CD8+ T cells from PBMCs. The chain couples TRBV13 to TRBJ1-1, with 9 bases that match TRBD1. CDR3 in DNA: TGTGCCAGCAGCGAGGGACAGGGAGGGACTGAAGCTTTCTTT. Translated: CASSEGQGGTEAFF.